The 27 T cell receptor beta chains given below trace back to one sample, sequenced in a study of control samples from healthy donors and cancer patients. Data came from immunoSEQ multiplex PCR; TCRdb stores just in-frame clones and leaves some out. The sample lists approximately 100,000 clones, around 90% occurring once. The sample was blood. These receptors came from a man aged 30 to 39 in good health.

V usage is TRBV27 and J usage is TRBJ2-2; 9 bases match TRBD1. The junction had 3 bases not matched to a gene; V was cut back by 2 bases and J by 5 bases. Germline values: CDR1 MNHEY, CDR2 SMNVEV (reference sequence). The CDR3 totals 15 residues. CDR3 nucleotide sequence: TGTGCCAGCAGTTTACACAGGGGGCGGACCGGGGAGCTGTTTTTT. It specifies CASSLHRGRTGELFF.

The V gene is TRBV12-3 or TRBV12-4, the J gene TRBJ1-2, with D perhaps TRBD1 (5 bases). CDR3 length: 13 amino acids. V lost 5 bases and J 11 bases, leaving 18 bases between the germline ends. The CDR3 DNA reads as TGTGCCAGCAGTCCACAGGTCGATCAAGGTTACACCTTC. This sequence encodes CASSPQVDQGYTF.

The chain recombines TRBV29-1 with TRBJ2-2; 8 bases are a match to TRBD1. CDR1 is SQVTM, CDR2 ANQGSEA, per germline. The CDR3 has 14 residues. The V gene end was trimmed by 5 bases and the J gene end by 4 bases; junction bases not matched to a gene: 6. The CDR3 region has the DNA TGCAGCGTTCTGACAGGGGCGAGCACCGGGGAGCTGTTTTTT. Translation gives CSVLTGASTGELFF.

The J gene is TRBJ1-1, the V gene TRBV6-5; the D is unclear. The CDR3 extends over 11 amino acids. V was cut by 7 bases and J by 4 bases, with 7 bases left in between. Germline CDR1 and CDR2: MNHEY and SVGAGI. The CDR3 reads CASTGVTEAFF. CDR3 coding DNA: TGTGCCAGCACCGGGGTCACTGAAGCTTTCTTT.

The V call is TRBV18, the J call TRBJ2-7, with 8 bases aligning to TRBD1. Germline CDR1 and CDR2: KGHSH and LQKENI. V gave up 3 bases and J gave up 5 bases; unmatched junction bases: 6. The CDR3 has 14 amino acids. The CDR3 nucleotides are TGTGCCAGCTCACCGCAGGGGGCGCCTAACGAGCAGTACTTC. Residues: CASSPQGAPNEQYF. The full variable domain, rest sourced from reference TRBV18 and TRBJ2-7, is NAGVMQNPRHLVRRRGQEARLRCSPMKGHSHVYWYRQLPEEGLKFMVYLQKENIIDESGMPKERFSAEFPKEGPSILRIQQVVRGDSAAYFCASSPQGAPNEQYFGPGTRLTVT.

Written as DNA, the CDR3 is TGTGCCAGCAGCGTCCATGGTACGAGGAAGTACTTC. Residues: CASSVHGTRKYF. The rearrangement links TRBV14 to TRBJ2-7; D gene uncertain. The CDR3 is 12 residues long. V lost 5 bases, J lost 11 bases, and 16 bases lay in between. Germline-derived CDR1 and CDR2 are SGHDN and FVKESK.

The chain has TRBV25-1 and TRBJ1-4; tentatively, D is TRBD1 (6 bases). The V gene's germline CDR1 is MGHDK and CDR2 SYGVNS. Trimming removed 3 bases from V and 0 bases from J, with 14 bases in between. The CDR3 consists of 17 residues. The CDR3 nucleotides are TGTGCCAGCAGTGAGAGGCTACGGACAGCAACTAATGAAAAACTGTTTTTT. It codes for CASSERLRTATNEKLFF.

The chain's CDR3 is CASSIGAGTGETQYF. The CDR3 DNA is TGTGCCAGTAGTATAGGGGCGGGAACGGGAGAGACCCAGTACTTC. The chain recombines TRBV19 with TRBJ2-5; a weak D match, TRBD2 (6 bases). V gave up 1 base and J gave up 4 bases, with 13 bases separating them. Germline CDR1 reads LNHDA; CDR2 reads SQIVND (reference sequence). The CDR3 is made up of 15 amino acids.

The chain employs TRBV4-1 and TRBJ2-7, with TRBD2 matching over 8 bases. Losses at the gene ends were 2 bases for V and 5 bases for J; bases not matched to a gene: 5. The V gene's germline CDR1 is MGHRA and CDR2 YSYEKL. The CDR3 runs 14 residues. This CDR3 reads CASSQMAGGDEQYF. The CDR3 DNA follows: TGCGCCAGCAGCCAAATGGCGGGAGGAGACGAGCAGTACTTC.

The rearrangement links TRBV29-1 to TRBJ2-3; D gene uncertain. The CDR3 is 14 residues long. Germline V lookup: CDR1 SQVTM, CDR2 ANQGSEA. V shed 2 bases and J shed 2 bases, with 11 bases lying between them. This CDR3 is CSVEPESHTDTQYF. CDR3 in DNA: TGCAGCGTTGAACCGGAGTCCCACACAGATACGCAGTATTTT.

The chain links TRBV29-1 to TRBJ1-1; no firm D call. V gave up 5 bases and J gave up 0 bases, with 1 base separating them. The CDR3 covers 10 residues. Germline V gene sequence: CDR1 SQVTM, CDR2 ANQGSEA. DNA of the CDR3: TGCAGCGTTCTGAACACTGAAGCTTTCTTT. It is translated as CSVLNTEAFF.

The chain uses TRBV19 and TRBJ2-7; 7 nucleotides align to TRBD1. CDR3 length equals 15 residues. Germline-derived CDR1 and CDR2 are LNHDA and SQIVND (reference sequence). J was trimmed by 2 bases and V by 1 base; bases with no gene match: 5. The CDR3 coding sequence is TGTGCCAGTAGTATAGCCGACAGGGTACCCTACGAGCAGTACTTC. Protein: CASSIADRVPYEQYF.

The sample holds one count of this clone. This chain uses TRBV28 with TRBJ2-2, with D unresolved. CDR1 is MDHEN and CDR2 is SYDVKM in the germline V gene. CDR3 length: 14 amino acids. The V end was cut by 4 bases, the J end by 7 bases, with 13 bases between. CDR3 loop: CASSWQGLGGELFF. For the CDR3, the DNA is TGTGCCAGCAGTTGGCAAGGGTTAGGCGGGGAGCTGTTTTTT.

V and J are TRBV9 and TRBJ2-1; no clear D gene. CDR1 SGDLS and CDR2 YYNGEE come from the germline V gene. V lost 3 bases, J lost 0 bases, and 10 bases lay in between. The CDR3 is 15 amino acids. CDR3 sequence (DNA): TGTGCCAGCAGCGCCGGTACGGGCTCCTACAATGAGCAGTTCTTC. Residues: CASSAGTGSYNEQFF.

This sequence joins TRBV5-1 and TRBJ1-4, with a possible D match to TRBD1 (5 bases). CDR1 and CDR2 from the germline V gene are SGHRS and YFSETQ. This CDR3 is 16 amino acids long. Trimming stripped 0 bases from V and 4 bases from J, with 13 bases between. The CDR3 DNA is TGCGCCAGCAGCTTGGCGGCAGGGCCAGGTAATGAAAAACTGTTTTTT. It codes for CASSLAAGPGNEKLFF.

The chain couples TRBV30 to TRBJ2-7; maybe TRBD2 (6 bases). The CDR3 totals 14 residues. Germline values: CDR1 GTSNPN, CDR2 SVGIG (reference sequence). Trimming removed 2 bases from V and 5 bases from J, with 16 bases in between. This CDR3 is CAWSYLGGGDEQYF. The CDR3 DNA is TGTGCCTGGAGTTATTTGGGGGGTGGGGACGAGCAGTACTTC. Drawing the rest from reference TRBV30 and TRBJ2-7, the complete variable domain is SQTIHQWPATLVQPVGSPLSLECTVEGTSNPNLYWYRQAAGRGLQLLFYSVGIGQISSEVPQNLSASRPQDRQFILSSKKLLLSDSGFYLCAWSYLGGGDEQYFGPGTRLTVT.

V usage is TRBV14 and J usage is TRBJ2-5; a weak D match, TRBD1 (5 bases). This CDR3 is 15 amino acids long. Between the trimmed V and J ends, which lost 4 bases and 2 bases, there was a span of 14 bases. Germline CDR1 reads SGHDN; CDR2 reads FVKESK. The CDR3 DNA sequence: TGTGCCAGCAGCCGTTTACTGGACACTCAAGAGACCCAGTACTTC. Its protein product is CASSRLLDTQETQYF.

CDR3 in amino acids: CASSRPRGPSETQYF. The CDR3 nucleotides read TGTGCCAGCAGCAGACCTCGAGGACCTTCGGAGACCCAGTACTTC. The V and J genes are TRBV6-5 and TRBJ2-5; D is unclear. The CDR3 is made up of 15 amino acids. The V and J ends lost 6 bases and 5 bases respectively, with 19 bases between them. CDR1 is MNHEY, CDR2 SVGAGI, per germline.

The J gene is TRBJ1-3, the V gene TRBV28, with unresolved D. The CDR3 has 14 residues. V dropped 5 bases and J dropped 9 bases, with 17 bases sitting between them. Germline V gene lookup returns CDR1 MDHEN and CDR2 SYDVKM. The CDR3 spells CASSPAGTRGTIYF. The DNA for the CDR3 is TGTGCCAGCAGTCCCGCAGGTACCCGTGGCACCATATATTTT.

The chain recombines TRBV19 with TRBJ1-1; tentatively, D is TRBD1 (5 bases). Trimming pared 8 bases from V and 3 bases from J, leaving 13 bases between. The germline CDR1 and CDR2 sequences are LNHDA and SQIVND (reference sequence). The CDR3 consists of 13 residues. The CDR3 DNA sequence: TGTGCCAGTGGGTGGACGGGGGACACTGAAGCTTTCTTT. It is translated as CASGWTGDTEAFF.

The chain joins TRBV9 to TRBJ2-3; tentative D call: TRBD2 (5 bases). The germline gives CDR1 SGDLS, CDR2 YYNGEE. The V end was cut by 4 bases, the J end by 6 bases, with 18 bases between. There are 15 residues in the CDR3. The CDR3 DNA is TGTGCCAGCAGCAGAAGGGAGAGAGGTCCTGATACGCAGTATTTT. Its protein product is CASSRRERGPDTQYF.

The chain is built from TRBV27 and TRBJ1-1, with 7 bases fitting TRBD1. The junction had 10 bases not matched to a gene; V was cut back by 0 bases and J by 6 bases. Germline CDR1 is MNHEY and CDR2 is SMNVEV (reference sequence). The CDR3 extends over 16 amino acids. The CDR3 DNA is TGTGCCAGCAGTTTATCGATGAGACAGGGTTTTTCTGAAGCTTTCTTT. Translating gives CASSLSMRQGFSEAFF.

This chain links TRBV6-2 or TRBV6-3 with TRBJ1-2; perhaps TRBD1 as D (5 bases). V lost 0 bases and J 8 bases, leaving 16 bases between the germline ends. The CDR3 runs 15 residues. Germline loops: CDR1 MNHEY, CDR2 SVGEGT. CDR3 in amino acids: CASSYSGRQGQGYTF. CDR3 coding DNA: TGTGCCAGCAGTTACTCTGGACGCCAGGGCCAGGGCTACACCTTC.

The J gene is TRBJ1-1, the V gene TRBV11-2, with 8 bases matching TRBD1. CDR3 size: 14 residues. After removal of 5 bases from V and 4 bases from J, the junction contained 6 bases not matched to a gene. From germline, CDR1 is SGHAT and CDR2 FQNNGV. CDR3 sequence (DNA): TGTGCCAGCAGCGCCCACAGGGGGAGCACTGAAGCTTTCTTT. Translation: CASSAHRGSTEAFF.

This clone was counted between two and nine times. The chain couples TRBV24-1 to TRBJ2-3, with 8 bases identical to TRBD2. The CDR3 runs to 16 residues. V lost 5 bases, J lost 3 bases, and 9 bases stayed unmatched. Germline CDR1 reads KGHDR; CDR2 reads SFDVKD. CDR3 coding DNA: TGTGCCACCAGTGCCCGGACTAGCTCTCGTACAGATACGCAGTATTTT. Its protein is CATSARTSSRTDTQYF.

In this sample, this clone turned up once. The V call is TRBV7-2, the J call TRBJ1-6; the D gene is possibly TRBD1 (5 bases). There are 15 residues in the CDR3. The germline CDR1 and CDR2 sequences are SGHTA and FQGNSA. Deletions cut 2 bases from V and 6 bases from J, with 11 bases between. CDR3: CASSLLGRVNSPLHF. The CDR3 DNA sequence: TGTGCCAGCAGCTTATTGGGCAGGGTTAATTCACCCCTCCACTTT.

This clone came up once. This chain joins TRBV4-2 and TRBJ2-5; 8 bases line up with TRBD2. From germline, CDR1 is LGHNA and CDR2 YNFKEQ. This CDR3 is built from 16 residues. The V segment lost 1 base and the J segment 2 bases; nucleotides outside the gene matches: 6. The CDR3 here is CASSQGPTSGQETQYF. The CDR3 nucleotides read TGTGCCAGCAGCCAAGGCCCAACTAGCGGACAAGAGACCCAGTACTTC.